This T cell receptor beta chain was identified during a study of T cells in Graves' hyperthyroidism and ophthalmopathy. The study excluded patients with uncontrolled infection, other autoimmune disease, pregnancy or lactation. Amplification of TCR beta CDR3 regions used RNA as the template. Researchers ran a first-round RT-PCR on the TCR CDR3 using the HTBI primer set. TCRdb passed the multiplex PCR reads through MiXCR, listing each CDR3 protein once. The sample contains about 600,000 distinct CDR3 sequences, around 14% of which appear only once. Of note for this clonotype: The antigen is unknown.

CDR1 SGHRS and CDR2 YFSETQ come from the germline V gene. The CDR3 consists of 17 residues. The V end lost 0 bases, the J end lost 4 bases, and 19 bases lay between the germline ends. Broader study findings: The model predicted ophthalmopathy a median 6.5 months before onset. Clonotypes that were expanded in thyroid above 0.001 mostly appeared in blood too.

J is TRBJ1-1 and V is TRBV5-1; a weak D match, TRBD1 (5 bases). The clonotype comes from a woman aged 18 to 35 with Graves' ophthalmopathy. Specimen: blood. CDR3 sequence: CASSLVSVRGGGTEAFF. DNA for the CDR3: TGCGCCAGCAGCTTGGTCAGTGTAAGGGGAGGAGGCACTGAAGCTTTCTTT.